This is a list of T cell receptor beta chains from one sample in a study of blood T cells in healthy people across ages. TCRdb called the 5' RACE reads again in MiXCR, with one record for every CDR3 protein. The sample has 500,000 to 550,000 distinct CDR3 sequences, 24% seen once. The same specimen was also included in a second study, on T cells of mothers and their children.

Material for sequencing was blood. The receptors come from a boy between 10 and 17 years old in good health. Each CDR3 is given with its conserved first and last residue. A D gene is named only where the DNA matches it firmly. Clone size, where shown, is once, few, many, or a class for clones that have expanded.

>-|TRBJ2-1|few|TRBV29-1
CSVAPKGNEQFF
TGCAGCGTAGCGCCAAAGGGGAATGAGCAGTTCTTC
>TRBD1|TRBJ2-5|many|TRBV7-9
CASSTRDSYQETQYF
TGTGCCAGCAGCACTCGGGACAGCTACCAAGAGACCCAGTACTTC
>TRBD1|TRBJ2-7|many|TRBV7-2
CASSLVGTGFYEQYF
TGTGCCAGCAGCTTAGTGGGGACAGGGTTTTACGAGCAGTACTTC
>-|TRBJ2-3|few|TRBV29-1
CSGRGTDTQYF
TGCAGCGGACGGGGGACAGATACGCAGTATTTT
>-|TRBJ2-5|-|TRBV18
CASSPAGLPGQYF
TGTGCCAGCTCACCAGCGGGCCTCCCCGGGCAGTACTTC
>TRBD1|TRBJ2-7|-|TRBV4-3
CASSQDRGTGSYEQYF
TGCGCCAGCAGCCAAGACCGTGGGACAGGGTCCTACGAGCAGTACTTC
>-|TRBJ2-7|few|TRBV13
CASSSTETSYEQYF
TGTGCCAGCAGCTCGACAGAAACCTCCTACGAGCAGTACTTC
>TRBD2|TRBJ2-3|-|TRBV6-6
CASKPRGDTQYF
TGTGCCAGCAAACCGCGGGGGGATACGCAGTATTTT
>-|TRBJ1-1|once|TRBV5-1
CASSLGRTANGGMNTEAFF
TGCGCCAGCAGCTTGGGAAGGACAGCGAACGGCGGGATGAACACTGAAGCTTTCTTT
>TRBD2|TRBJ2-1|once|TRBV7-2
CASSLVGGPGYEQFF
TGTGCCAGCAGCTTAGTGGGAGGGCCGGGGTATGAGCAGTTCTTC
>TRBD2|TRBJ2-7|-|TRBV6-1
CASSLRLAGGQTYEQYF
TGTGCCAGCAGTCTTCGACTAGCGGGGGGTCAAACCTACGAGCAGTACTTC
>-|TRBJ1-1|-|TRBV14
CASSQYSALGEAFF
TGTGCCAGCAGCCAGTACAGCGCCCTAGGGGAAGCTTTCTTT
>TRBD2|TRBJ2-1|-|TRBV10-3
CAISVAGGNEQFF
TGCGCCATCAGCGTAGCGGGGGGCAATGAGCAGTTCTTC
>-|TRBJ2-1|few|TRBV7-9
CASSPGGRNEQFF
TGTGCCAGCAGCCCCGGGGGCCGAAATGAGCAGTTCTTC
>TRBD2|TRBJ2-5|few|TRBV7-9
CASSPKRGGETQYF
TGTGCCAGCAGCCCTAAGCGGGGGGGTGAGACCCAGTACTTC
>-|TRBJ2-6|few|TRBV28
CASSFRGGFAGANVLTF
TGTGCCAGCAGTTTCCGAGGAGGGTTCGCTGGGGCCAACGTCCTGACTTTC
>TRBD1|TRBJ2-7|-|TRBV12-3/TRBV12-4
CASSSDRALDEQYF
TGTGCCAGCAGTTCGGACAGGGCTCTGGACGAGCAGTACTTC
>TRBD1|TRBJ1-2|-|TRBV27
CASSPQGSLRGYTF
TGTGCCAGCAGTCCACAGGGGTCCCTTCGCGGCTACACCTTC
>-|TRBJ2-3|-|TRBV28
CASSARQVTYTQYF
TGTGCCAGCAGTGCCCGACAAGTCACATATACGCAGTATTTT
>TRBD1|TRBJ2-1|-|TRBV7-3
CASSTTGGLGNEQFF
TGTGCCAGCAGCACGACAGGGGGCCTCGGGAATGAGCAGTTCTTC
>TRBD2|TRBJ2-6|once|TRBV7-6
CASSQGRAHSSGANVLTF
TGTGCCAGCAGCCAAGGGAGGGCGCACAGCTCTGGGGCCAACGTCCTGACTTTC
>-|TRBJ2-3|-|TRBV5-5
CASSLVQYTDTQYF
TGTGCCAGCAGCTTGGTGCAGTACACAGATACGCAGTATTTT
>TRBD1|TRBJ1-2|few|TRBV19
CASRRRTGTVLNYGYTF
TGTGCCAGTAGGCGACGGACCGGGACAGTGCTTAACTATGGCTACACCTTC
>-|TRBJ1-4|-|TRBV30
CAWSVQGHFATNEKLFF
TGTGCCTGGAGTGTACAAGGTCACTTTGCAACTAATGAAAAACTGTTTTTT
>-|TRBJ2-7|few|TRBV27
CASSMDSLGEQYF
TGTGCCAGCAGTATGGACTCCCTTGGGGAGCAGTACTTC
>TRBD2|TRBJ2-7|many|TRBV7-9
CASSSRDYPYEQYF
TGTGCCAGCAGCTCGCGGGACTATCCCTACGAGCAGTACTTC
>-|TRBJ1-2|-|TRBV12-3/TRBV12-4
CASSLAPGGEEGYTF
TGTGCCAGCAGTTTAGCTCCCGGGGGGGAGGAAGGCTACACCTTC
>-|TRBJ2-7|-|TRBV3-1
CASSPGLLRASSYEQYF
TGTGCCAGCAGCCCGGGACTCTTGCGGGCATCCTCCTACGAGCAGTACTTC
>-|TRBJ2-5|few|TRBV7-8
CASSSSGTAIYF
TGTGCCAGCAGCTCGTCTGGGACTGCTATTTACTTC
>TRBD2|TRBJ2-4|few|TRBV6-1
CASSKLQGTSGDGAKNIQYF
TGTGCCAGTTCAAAACTACAGGGGACTAGCGGGGATGGAGCCAAAAACATTCAGTACTTC
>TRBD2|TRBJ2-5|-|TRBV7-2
CASSSTRLAGGRETQYF
TGTGCCAGCAGCTCAACACGACTAGCGGGAGGGCGGGAGACCCAGTACTTC
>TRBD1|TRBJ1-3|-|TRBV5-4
CASSQRTGRTSSGNTIYF
TGTGCCAGCAGCCAACGGACAGGCCGAACGAGCTCTGGAAACACCATATATTTT
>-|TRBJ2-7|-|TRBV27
CASSPLDSYEQYF
TGTGCCAGCAGTCCCCTCGACAGCTACGAGCAGTACTTC
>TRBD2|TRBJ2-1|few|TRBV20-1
CSANGLGGGSSYNEQFF
TGCAGTGCGAATGGCCTTGGCGGGGGGAGCTCCTACAATGAGCAGTTCTTC
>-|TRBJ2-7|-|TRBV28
CASSFISYEQYF
TGTGCCAGCAGTTTTATCAGCTACGAGCAGTACTTC
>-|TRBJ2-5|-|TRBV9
CASSVTSGQETQYF
TGTGCCAGCAGCGTAACCAGCGGGCAAGAGACCCAGTACTTC
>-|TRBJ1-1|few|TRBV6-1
CASRPRRPGDMNTEAFF
TGTGCCAGCAGACCACGACGGCCGGGGGATATGAACACTGAAGCTTTCTTT
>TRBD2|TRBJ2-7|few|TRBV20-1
CSARDPTSGTEEQYF
TGCAGTGCTAGAGATCCGACTAGCGGGACCGAAGAGCAGTACTTC
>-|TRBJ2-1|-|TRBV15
CATSRDLKGVHTYNEQFF
TGTGCCACCAGCAGAGATCTGAAGGGAGTACATACCTACAATGAGCAGTTCTTC
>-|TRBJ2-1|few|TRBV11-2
CASSLQAKGMGEQFF
TGTGCCAGCAGCTTACAGGCCAAAGGGATGGGTGAGCAGTTCTTC
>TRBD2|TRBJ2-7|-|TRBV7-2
CASSQRAGVSYEQYF
TGTGCCAGCAGCCAAAGAGCGGGGGTATCCTACGAGCAGTACTTC
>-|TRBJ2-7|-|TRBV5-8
CASSEDSWYEQYF
TGTGCCAGCAGCGAGGACAGCTGGTACGAGCAGTACTTC
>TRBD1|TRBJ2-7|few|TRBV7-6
CASRSGQGESYEQYF
TGTGCCAGCAGATCCGGACAGGGAGAGTCCTACGAGCAGTACTTC
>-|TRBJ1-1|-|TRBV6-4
CASSVEEGTEAFF
TGTGCCAGCAGTGTAGAGGAGGGCACTGAAGCTTTCTTT
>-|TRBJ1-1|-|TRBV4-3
CASSQDPTAMVNTEAFF
TGCGCCAGCAGCCAAGATCCGACAGCCATGGTGAACACTGAAGCTTTCTTT
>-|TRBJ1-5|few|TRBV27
CASSIQGPNQPQHF
TGTGCCAGCAGCATACAGGGACCCAATCAGCCCCAGCATTTT
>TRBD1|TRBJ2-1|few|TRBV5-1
CASSRGQGIYEQFF
TGCGCCAGCAGCAGGGGACAGGGGATCTATGAGCAGTTCTTC
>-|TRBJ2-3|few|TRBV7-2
CASSPPVSLGTDTQYF
TGTGCCAGCAGCCCCCCCGTTAGCCTCGGCACAGATACGCAGTATTTT
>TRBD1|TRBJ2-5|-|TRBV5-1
CASGLVTGGEETQYF
TGCGCCAGCGGCTTGGTTACAGGGGGTGAAGAGACCCAGTACTTC
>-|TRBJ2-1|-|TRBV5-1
CASSLVERGNEQFF
TGCGCCAGCAGCTTGGTAGAACGAGGGAATGAGCAGTTCTTC